This record covers a single T cell receptor (beta chain). Its antigen is not known. As every portion of the isolated RNA was reverse transcribed, the sequencing read expressed TCRB transcripts. The protocol was immunoSEQ multiplex PCR, while the TCRdb copy is restricted to in-frame clones and leaves out a portion. Among about 340,000 clones listed, 7% to 10% were seen once. The CDR3 extends over 13 amino acids. Trimming left V 4 bases short and J 9 bases short, with 13 bases between. This specimen belongs to a study of beta chain features in type 1 diabetes. Study conclusions and caveats: TCRB CDR3s from Type 1 diabetes patients were moderately but significantly shorter in all four CD4+ subsets. High TCR expression in some cells could lead to their over-representation in cDNA sequencing.

Naive, central memory, regulatory and stem cell-like memory cells within the CD4+ compartment were sorted using CD45RO/CCR7/CD25/CD127/CD95/CD27. Material: central memory CD4+ T cells from blood. The sequence derives from a man aged 25 to 40 with type 1 diabetes. The rearrangement joins TRBV23-1 to TRBJ1-5, with a weak D call TRBD1 (6 bases). TRBV23-1 is known as an ORF, though its function is uncertain. The CDR3 DNA sequence: TGCGCCAGCAGTCCGGGGGCGACTCGGCCCCAGCATTTT. Translated: CASSPGATRPQHF.